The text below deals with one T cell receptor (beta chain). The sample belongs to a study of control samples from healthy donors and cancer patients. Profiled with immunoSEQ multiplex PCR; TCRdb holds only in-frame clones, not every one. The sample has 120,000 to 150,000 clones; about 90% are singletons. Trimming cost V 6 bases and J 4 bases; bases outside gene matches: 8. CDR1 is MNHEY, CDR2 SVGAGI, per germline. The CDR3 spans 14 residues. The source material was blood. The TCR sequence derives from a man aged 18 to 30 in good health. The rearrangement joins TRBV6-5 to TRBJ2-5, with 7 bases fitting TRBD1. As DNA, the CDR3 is TGTGCCAGCAGATTAAACAGGGGCGGAGAGACCCAGTACTTC. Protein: CASRLNRGGETQYF.